The clone carrying this TCR beta chain turned up a few times. The data were taken from a study of PD-1 blockade in classical Hodgkin lymphoma. Germline CDR1 GTSNPN, CDR2 SVGIG (reference sequence). V dropped 0 bases and J dropped 2; count of bases not matched to a gene: 3. CDR3 length equals 14 residues. Each and every patient relapsed after autologous stem cell transplantation, and patients got differing brentuximab vedotin exposure. Some clones are missing from TCRdb's copy, which holds only in-frame ones; the method was immunoSEQ multiplex PCR. The sample records 50,000 or so clones, 80% to 95% being singletons.

The receptor was derived from a human donor with classical Hodgkin lymphoma. Sequencing used peripheral blood mononuclear cells (PBMCs), obtained before the second cycle of nivolumab. The chain combines TRBV30 with TRBJ1-1, with TRBD1 matching over 7 bases. The CDR3 DNA reads as TGTGCCTGGAGTGTACTAGGGGGCAACACTGAAGCTTTCTTT. Protein product: CAWSVLGGNTEAFF.